Presented here are 2 T cell receptor beta chains from one specimen sequenced in a study of T cells in Graves' hyperthyroidism and ophthalmopathy (dated by TCRdb to the late 2010s). Libraries came from multiplex PCR. Sequencing instrument: Illumina HiSeq 2000. TCR beta CDR3 regions were amplified from RNA transcripts. For the first round of RT-PCR on the TCR CDR3, the HTBI primer set was used together with the Qiagen OneStep RT-PCR kit. TCRdb reprocessing: public reads trimmed at Q25 with fastp, clones called with MiXCR, in-frame beta chains kept. All rows with the same CDR3 protein become a single entry with the most common DNA and genes. A total of 650,000 to 800,000 distinct CDR3 sequences appear in this sample, just under 45% of them only once. The ten largest clones capture under 8% of the sample. Sequencing was carried out using peripheral blood or thyroid tissue (not recorded which). Receptors were obtained from an adult man with Graves' disease, either hyperthyroidism or ophthalmopathy (not recorded which).

This clonotype was found many times. The chain couples TRBV7-9 to TRBJ2-7, with 7 bases that match TRBD2. The CDR3 loop spans 13 amino acids. CDR1 is SEHNR and CDR2 is FQNEAQ in the germline V gene (reference sequence). Trimming cost V 7 bases and J 2 bases; bases outside gene matches: 5. The CDR3 nucleotides read TGTGCCAGCATGGCTAGCGGTACCTACGAGCAGTACTTC. Its translation: CASMASGTYEQYF.

About this clonotype: One end of the junction does not line up with germline, which may come from a read error. The chain links TRBV6-5 to TRBJ1-1, with D unresolved. Germline V gene lookup returns CDR1 MNHEY and CDR2 SVGAGI. This CDR3 has 12 amino acids. The CDR3 nucleotides read TGCGCCAGCAAGGGTGGCGACACTGAAGCTTTCTTT. It specifies CASKGGDTEAFF.